Listed below are T cell receptor beta chains from one sample, sequenced in a study of cytomegalovirus exposure and HLA in healthy donors. TCRdb keeps only in-frame clones here, not all; method: immunoSEQ multiplex PCR. The sample shows 210,000 or so clones, around 89% of them seen only once. Material for sequencing was PBMCs. The receptor source for this set is a woman under 30 in good health and CMV-seronegative. CDR3s leave out the opening cysteine and the closing phenylalanine or tryptophan.

V gene	J gene	CDR3 length	CDR3 protein
TRBV30	TRBJ2-1	12	AWSRLAGYNEQF
TRBV4-3	TRBJ2-3	14	ASSQLGQGGRDTQY
TRBV6-5	TRBJ2-1	12	ASRTSGGRNEQF
TRBV6-5	TRBJ1-2	13	ASSYLGTAFHGYT
TRBV11-2	TRBJ2-2	16	ASSSLPGLALVPGELF
TRBV9	TRBJ2-2	11	ASSARLTGELF
TRBV18	TRBJ1-1	10	ASSRQGDEAF
TRBV15	TRBJ2-1	15	ATSRKEWLAGVGEQF
TRBV4-3	TRBJ2-5	12	ASSHRGLGETQY
TRBV5-4	TRBJ2-5	12	ASSPGLALETQY
TRBV2	TRBJ2-3	13	ASRGQGSRSDTQY
TRBV18	TRBJ2-7	11	ASSRDRVDEQY
TRBV6-6	TRBJ2-5	11	ASSYDRAGTQY